The 8 T cell receptor beta chains reported below all come from one sample, sequenced in a study of response to subunit inactivated influenza vaccine. TCRdb re-called the RT-PCR reads with MiXCR, one entry per CDR3 protein. The table lists around 490,000 distinct CDR3 sequences, approximately 7.7% of them singletons. This specimen was PBMCs from blood, taken about 23 months after vaccination. These receptors were taken from a man aged 50-75 years who received an inactivated influenza vaccine.

This clonotype has more than one count but fewer than ten. The chain is built from TRBV29-1 and TRBJ2-1, with 7 positions matching TRBD1. The CDR3 has 14 residues. Germline V gene lookup returns CDR1 SQVTM and CDR2 ANQGSEA. Trimming at V came to 6 bases and at J to 1 base, leaving 6 bases not matched to a gene. CDR3 loop: CSVLTGDSYNEQFF. CDR3 DNA sequence: TGCAGCGTCTTAACAGGGGATTCCTACAATGAGCAGTTCTTC.

This clonotype has a count of ten or more. The J gene is TRBJ2-7, the V gene TRBV29-1; 8 bases match TRBD2. Germline values: CDR1 SQVTM, CDR2 ANQGSEA. The CDR3 contains 15 residues. V gave up 1 base and J gave up 3 bases; unmatched junction bases: 8. The CDR3 protein is CSVEGTTSGLYEQYF. CDR3 nucleotides: TGCAGCGTTGAAGGTACAACTAGCGGACTCTACGAGCAGTACTTC.

This clonotype was counted between two and nine times. This chain connects TRBV12-3 or TRBV12-4 to TRBJ2-5; D possibly corresponds to TRBD2 (6 bases). V was shortened by 8 bases and J by 4 bases, with 17 bases between the two germline ends. There are 14 residues in the CDR3. CDR3 region: CASAVGLGGETQYF. The CDR3 DNA reads as TGTGCCAGCGCGGTAGGCTTGGGGGGAGAGACCCAGTACTTC.

The genes are TRBV11-3 and TRBJ1-1; D gene ambiguous. CDR3 length: 14 amino acids. V was pared by 2 bases and J by 1 base, with 8 bases between. Germline V gives CDR1 SGHNT, CDR2 YENEEA. The CDR3 is CASSLRQRNTEAFF. The CDR3 coding sequence is TGTGCCAGCAGCTTACGACAAAGGAACACTGAAGCTTTCTTT. The entire variable domain, with the rest obtained from reference TRBV11-3 and TRBJ1-1, is as follows: EAGVVQSPRYKIIEKKQPVAFWCNPISGHNTLYWYLQNLGQGPELLIRYENEEAVDDSQLPKDRFSAERLKGVDSTLKIQPAELGDSAVYLCASSLRQRNTEAFFGQGTRLTVV.

This clonotype occurred a few times. J is TRBJ1-5 and V is TRBV24-1; no firm D call. The CDR3 length is 14 residues. V was cut by 6 bases and J by 0 bases, with 8 bases left in between. Germline lookup yields CDR1 KGHDR and CDR2 SFDVKD. Written as DNA, the CDR3 is TGTGCCACCAGTAGGCCGAATAGCAATCAGCCCCAGCATTTT. Amino acid sequence: CATSRPNSNQPQHF.

This clonotype was detected many times. J is TRBJ2-1 and V is TRBV6-2 or TRBV6-3; possible D gene TRBD2, 6 bases. This CDR3 has 14 amino acids. Germline assignment: CDR1 MNHEY and CDR2 SVGEGT. Trimming pared 8 bases from V and 0 bases from J, leaving 11 bases between. CDR3 nucleotides: TGTGCCAGCGGGGACTGGAGCTCCTACAATGAGCAGTTCTTC. Translated, it gives CASGDWSSYNEQFF.

The chain couples TRBV5-1 to TRBJ1-2; D remains unclear. The CDR3 has 14 residues. Germline values: CDR1 SGHRS, CDR2 YFSETQ. With 4 bases removed from V and 4 bases from J, the gap between germline ends came to 14 bases. For the CDR3, the DNA is TGCGCCAGCAGCCAACTAGGACGGTCCTATGGCTACACCTTC. Its translation is CASSQLGRSYGYTF.

The table lists this clonotype with a few counts. The chain carries TRBV7-2 and TRBJ2-7; D remains ambiguous. The germline V and J ends were trimmed by 5 bases and 6 bases, with 11 bases remaining between them. Germline V gene data show CDR1 as SGHTA and CDR2 as FQGNSA. This CDR3 is 12 amino acids long. The CDR3 DNA reads as TGTGCCAGCAGCCAACCCCCCCTCGAGCAGTACTTC. This translates into CASSQPPLEQYF.